This TCR beta chain originates from a study of T-cell reconstitution after alpha-beta-depleted transplantation in children. The CDR3 covers 15 residues. V was clipped by 4 bases and J by 4 bases, with 11 bases between them. This clonotype has more than one count but fewer than ten. As it was prepared, the TCRbeta library received unique molecular identifiers. TCRdb re-analysed the PCR reads in MiXCR, keeping a single row per CDR3 protein. The sample carries roughly 180,000 distinct CDR3 sequences, just over 14% recorded once. Sequences were derived from PBMCs from the stem cell graft donor, sampled from the stem cell graft. This rearrangement joins TRBV12-3 or TRBV12-4 to TRBJ2-6; the D is unclear. The sequence was collected from a human donor who donated a stem cell graft to a child with acute lymphoblastic leukemia. Here the CDR3 reads CASSSTNTGANVLTF. DNA of the CDR3: TGTGCCAGCAGTTCTACCAACACCGGGGCCAACGTCCTGACTTTC.